A selection of T cell receptor beta chains follows, all from one sample in a study of breast tumors, draining lymph nodes, adjacent tissues. TCRdb redid the calling of the multiplex PCR reads with MiXCR, one entry per CDR3 protein. The table records 150,000 to 200,000 distinct CDR3 sequences, about 30% of them present only once. Material: axillary lymph node tissue. The receptor set was obtained from a female donor with breast cancer. Some clones in this sample may be carry-over from other donors' samples. Both conserved end residues are part of each CDR3. The order of the fields is clone size, V gene, D gene, J gene, CDR3 protein, CDR3 DNA. The D gene is left open where the match is weak. Size is stated for part of the rows, as once, few or many counts, or as a class when the clone is expanded.

.,TRBV24-1,TRBD2,TRBJ2-4,CATSDTLAGGPLAKNIQYF,TGTGCCACCAGTGATACCCTAGCGGGGGGACCCTTAGCCAAAAACATTCAGTACTTC
many,TRBV12-5,TRBD2,TRBJ2-3,CASGLVPSGGADTQYF,TGTGCTAGTGGTTTGGTACCTAGCGGGGGGGCGGATACGCAGTATTTT
few,TRBV6-6,.,TRBJ2-2,CASSYWETGELFF,TGTGCCAGCAGTTATTGGGAAACCGGGGAGCTGTTTTTT
.,TRBV3-1,.,TRBJ1-2,CASSPAQAANYGYTF,TGTGCCAGCAGCCCCGCGCAGGCCGCTAACTATGGCTACACCTTC
many,TRBV20-1,.,TRBJ2-1,CSARVGGQGQFF,TGCAGTGCTAGAGTCGGGGGACAAGGGCAGTTCTTC
.,TRBV7-9,.,TRBJ1-6,CASSPGPIGYSYNSSLHF,TGTGCCAGCAGCCCCGGGCCCATCGGGTACTCCTATAATTCGTCCCTCCACTTT
many,TRBV29-1,TRBD1,TRBJ2-5,CSVHGSGTGETQYF,TGCAGCGTTCACGGGTCGGGGACAGGGGAGACCCAGTACTTC
many,TRBV20-1,TRBD1,TRBJ1-6,CSARGQGSSPLHF,TGCAGTGCTAGAGGACAGGGGAGTTCACCCCTCCACTTT
.,TRBV5-4,TRBD1,TRBJ1-2,CASSIGGSGTGSGYTF,TGTGCCAGCAGCATTGGCGGATCCGGGACAGGGAGCGGCTACACCTTC
.,TRBV7-2,.,TRBJ1-2,CASSLDRNTVLSYTF,TGTGCCAGCAGCTTAGATCGGAATACTGTCTTGAGCTACACCTTC
many,TRBV6-2/TRBV6-3,.,TRBJ2-6,CASSYDSSAGANVLTF,TGTGCCAGCAGTTATGACAGTTCTGCTGGGGCCAACGTCCTGACTTTC
many,TRBV4-1,.,TRBJ1-2,CASSQERGSGYTF,TGCGCCAGCAGCCAAGAGCGGGGGTCGGGCTACACCTTC
.,TRBV20-1,TRBD1,TRBJ1-5,CSASGQGNQPQHF,TGCAGTGCTAGTGGACAGGGCAATCAGCCCCAGCATTTT
many,TRBV24-1,.,TRBJ1-3,CATSCVLGLVSGNTIYF,TGTGCCACCAGTTGCGTTCTGGGACTAGTCTCTGGAAACACCATATATTTT
.,TRBV20-1,TRBD2,TRBJ2-3,CSARGSGGSTPSDTQYF,TGCAGTGCCAGAGGTAGCGGGGGGTCAACCCCATCAGATACGCAGTATTTT
many,TRBV7-8,TRBD2,TRBJ2-7,CASSLGIAGVLYEQYF,TGTGCCAGCAGCTTAGGAATAGCGGGAGTACTCTACGAGCAGTACTTC
many,TRBV20-1,.,TRBJ1-3,CSARSRISGNTIYF,TGCAGTGCTAGAAGCCGAATCTCTGGAAACACCATATATTTT
.,TRBV2,.,TRBJ2-5,CASSETGRETQCF,TGTGCCAGCAGTGAAACCGGACGAGAGACCCAGTGCTTC
few,TRBV6-4,TRBD2,TRBJ2-3,CATRESSGGADTQYF,TGTGCCACCCGAGAGTCTAGCGGGGGAGCAGATACGCAGTATTTT
.,TRBV7-2,TRBD2,TRBJ2-5,CASSLLGLAGVGEAQYF,TGTGCCAGCAGCTTATTGGGACTAGCGGGAGTGGGGGAGGCCCAGTACTTC
few,TRBV20-1,TRBD2,TRBJ2-5,CSASLPGLAGGETQYF,TGCAGCGCTAGCCTCCCGGGACTAGCGGGGGGGGAGACCCAGTACTTC
.,TRBV15,.,TRBJ1-2,CATSRDRWDLGYTF,TGTGCCACCAGCAGAGACAGGTGGGATCTTGGCTACACCTTC
.,TRBV29-1,.,TRBJ1-2,CSHHTVYDYTF,TGCAGCCACCATACTGTCTATGACTACACCTTC
.,TRBV27,.,TRBJ1-5,CASSIYNNQPQHF,TGTGCCAGCAGTATTTATAACAATCAGCCCCAGCATTTT
many,TRBV24-1,.,TRBJ1-2,CATSLGYGYTF,TGTGCCACCAGTCTGGGCTATGGCTACACCTTC
.,TRBV7-9,.,TRBJ2-5,CASSWGQGASETQHF,.
.,TRBV18,.,TRBJ1-3,CASSTMSTGRNTIYF,TGTGCCAGCTCAACCATGAGTACAGGGAGGAACACCATATATTTT
many,TRBV24-1,.,TRBJ2-5,CATSDWQTETQYF,TGTGCCACCAGTGATTGGCAGACAGAGACCCAGTACTTC